One and the same sample provided the 11 T cell receptor beta chains below, sequenced in a study of beta chain features in type 1 diabetes. Every bit of the isolated RNA underwent reverse transcription, so sequencing read expressed TCRB transcripts. Assay: immunoSEQ multiplex PCR; the TCRdb copy retains only in-frame clones and omits some. The table includes hundreds of thousands of clones, over 10% detected once. The source material was naive CD4+ T cells from blood. These receptors all come from a man aged 18 to 30 in good health.

The sample holds a few counts of this clone. This chain joins TRBV7-2 and TRBJ1-5, with a possible D match to TRBD1 (6 bases). Germline V gene lookup returns CDR1 SGHTA and CDR2 FQGNSA. There are 14 residues in the CDR3. Trimming cost V 5 bases and J 7 bases, with 15 bases left between them. CDR3 region: CASSPYRVEQPQHF. In DNA form, the CDR3 reads TGTGCCAGCAGCCCGTACAGGGTTGAGCAGCCCCAGCATTTT.

The CDR3 coding sequence is TGTGCCACCGGACGACAGGGACAGACCCAGTACTTC. Translated, it gives CATGRQGQTQYF. This chain joins TRBV15 and TRBJ2-5, with 7 bases identical to TRBD1. V lost 8 bases to trimming and J lost 6 bases; unmatched junction nucleotides: 6. The CDR3 length is 12 residues. Germline CDR1 reads LNHNV; CDR2 reads YYDKDF (reference sequence).

A few counts support this clone. This chain joins TRBV28 and TRBJ2-4; D unresolved. Trimming pared 6 bases from V and 0 bases from J, leaving 6 bases between. Germline CDR1 and CDR2: MDHEN and SYDVKM. The CDR3 runs 13 residues. The CDR3 DNA follows: TGTGCCAGCAGAGAGCGAGCCAAAAACATTCAGTACTTC. Translated: CASRERAKNIQYF.

This clone was seen more than once but under ten times. The chain employs TRBV19 and TRBJ2-1; 9 bases line up with TRBD2. Germline V gene sequence: CDR1 LNHDA, CDR2 SQIVND (reference sequence). The CDR3 spans 16 residues. V was clipped by 3 bases and J by 2 bases; unmatched bases: 5. The CDR3 DNA is TGTGCCAGTAGTATTAGCGGGGGTGCCCCCTACAATGAGCAGTTCTTC. This codes for CASSISGGAPYNEQFF. Using reference TRBV19 and TRBJ2-1 for the parts outside the CDR3, the full variable domain is DGGITQSPKYLFRKEGQNVTLSCEQNLNHDAMYWYRQDPGQGLRLIYYSQIVNDFQKGDIAEGYSVSREKKESFPLTVTSAQKNPTAFYLCASSISGGAPYNEQFFGPGTRLTVL.

The chain couples TRBV7-9 to TRBJ1-2; 9 bases map to TRBD1. The CDR3 runs to 12 residues. Per the germline V gene, CDR1 is SEHNR and CDR2 is FQNEAQ (reference sequence). After removal of 5 bases from V and 7 bases from J, the junction contained 2 bases not matched to a gene. The CDR3: CASSPDRGGYTF. CDR3 DNA sequence: TGTGCCAGCAGCCCGGACAGGGGTGGCTACACCTTC.

CDR3 nucleotide sequence: TGTGCCAGCAGTTTATCAGGACAGGGGCAAGACCGAGAGTACTTC. Translated: CASSLSGQGQDREYF. The genes are TRBV28 and TRBJ2-7; 9 bases agree with TRBD1. Unmatched junction bases numbered 12, after V lost 1 base and J lost 11 bases. The length of the CDR3 is 15 residues. Germline lookup yields CDR1 MDHEN and CDR2 SYDVKM.

This clone was observed a few times. The chain couples TRBV30 to TRBJ2-1; possibly TRBD1 for D (6 bases). The CDR3 is 15 amino acids. V was clipped by 3 bases and J by 4 bases, with 16 bases between them. Germline V lookup: CDR1 GTSNPN, CDR2 SVGIG (reference sequence). As DNA, the CDR3 is TGTGCCTGGAGGGGAAACCTGAGGGGGTACAATGAGCAGTTCTTC. This gives the protein CAWRGNLRGYNEQFF.

This clone was seen only a few times. The chain recombines TRBV18 with TRBJ2-5; 10 nucleotides align to TRBD2. V was clipped by 4 bases and J by 0 bases; unmatched bases: 5. The germline V gene has CDR1 KGHSH and CDR2 LQKENI. The CDR3 contains 16 residues. The CDR3: CASSLRLAGHQETQYF. CDR3 coding DNA: TGTGCCAGCTCACTACGACTAGCGGGCCACCAAGAGACCCAGTACTTC.

This clone was observed a few times. V and J are TRBV6-5 and TRBJ2-1; 10 nucleotides agree with TRBD2. The CDR3 is 15 residues long. The J segment lost 6 bases and the V segment lost 8 bases, leaving 10 bases of the junction unmatched. Germline lookup yields CDR1 MNHEY and CDR2 SVGAGI. The CDR3 nucleotides are TGTGCCAGCGGCTTGCGGACTAGCGGCGGCAATGAGCAGTTCTTC. Amino acids: CASGLRTSGGNEQFF.

This clone was counted between two and nine times. The rearrangement links TRBV19 to TRBJ2-6; D might be TRBD2 (6 bases). This CDR3 region has 18 residues. CDR1 LNHDA and CDR2 SQIVND come from the germline V gene (reference sequence). Between the trimmed V and J ends, which lost 7 bases and 0 bases, there was a span of 19 bases. Here the CDR3 DNA reads TGTGCCAGTATCCCCGGTTGGGGGGTCTCCTCTGGGGCCAACGTCCTGACTTTC. This sequence encodes CASIPGWGVSSGANVLTF.

The sample holds a few counts of this clone. The rearrangement links TRBV15 to TRBJ2-3; 8 nucleotides match TRBD2. The CDR3 has 15 amino acids. J was trimmed by 5 bases and V by 0 bases; bases with no gene match: 4. Germline lookup yields CDR1 LNHNV and CDR2 YYDKDF (reference sequence). CDR3 sequence: CATSRELAEGDTQYF. The CDR3 coding sequence is TGTGCCACCAGCAGAGAACTAGCGGAGGGAGATACGCAGTATTTT.